This T cell receptor (beta chain) comes out of a study of OX40 agonist ivuxolimab in advanced cancers. Study details: An agonistic anti-OX40 (CD134) antibody, ivuxolimab, was used to treat the patients. The diagnoses of dose-escalation patients were hepatocellular carcinoma, melanoma, renal cell or head and neck cancer. Aged roughly 23 to 80 with a mean of 60 years, they were less than 90% male.

Assay used: immunoSEQ multiplex PCR; TCRdb lists only in-frame clones, some missing. The data contain approximately 65,000 clones, more than 85% of them singletons. A word on this clone: Its antigen remains unidentified.

Study outcomes and limitations: Relative to CD4+ cells, CD8+ T cells on average had more expanded clones.

The germline V gene has CDR1 SGHAT and CDR2 FQNNGV. The CDR3 runs to 13 residues. V lost 3 bases and J 7 bases, leaving 12 bases between the germline ends. The receptor was isolated from an adult with an advanced solid tumor such as melanoma, head and neck, liver or kidney cancer. Specimen: CD4+ or CD8+ T cells sorted from blood, collected in a trial of the OX40 agonist ivuxolimab. This chain links TRBV11-2 with TRBJ1-2; D may be TRBD1 (6 bases). The DNA of the CDR3 is TGTGCCAGCAGCTTTGGGGGGGGCGGTGGCTACACCTTC. Residues: CASSFGGGGGYTF.